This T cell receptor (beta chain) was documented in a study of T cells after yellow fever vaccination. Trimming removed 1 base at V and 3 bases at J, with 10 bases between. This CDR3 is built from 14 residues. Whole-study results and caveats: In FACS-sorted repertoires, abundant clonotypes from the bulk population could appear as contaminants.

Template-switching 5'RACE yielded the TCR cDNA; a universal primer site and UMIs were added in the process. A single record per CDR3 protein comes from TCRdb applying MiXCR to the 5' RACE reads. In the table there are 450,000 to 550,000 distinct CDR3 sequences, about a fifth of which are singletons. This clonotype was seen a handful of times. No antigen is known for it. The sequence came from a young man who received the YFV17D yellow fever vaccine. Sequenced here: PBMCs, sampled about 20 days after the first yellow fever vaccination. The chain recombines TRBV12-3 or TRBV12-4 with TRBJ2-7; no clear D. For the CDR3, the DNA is TGTGCCAGCAGTTTAGGGGTCGGCAACTACGAGCAGTACTTC. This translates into CASSLGVGNYEQYF.